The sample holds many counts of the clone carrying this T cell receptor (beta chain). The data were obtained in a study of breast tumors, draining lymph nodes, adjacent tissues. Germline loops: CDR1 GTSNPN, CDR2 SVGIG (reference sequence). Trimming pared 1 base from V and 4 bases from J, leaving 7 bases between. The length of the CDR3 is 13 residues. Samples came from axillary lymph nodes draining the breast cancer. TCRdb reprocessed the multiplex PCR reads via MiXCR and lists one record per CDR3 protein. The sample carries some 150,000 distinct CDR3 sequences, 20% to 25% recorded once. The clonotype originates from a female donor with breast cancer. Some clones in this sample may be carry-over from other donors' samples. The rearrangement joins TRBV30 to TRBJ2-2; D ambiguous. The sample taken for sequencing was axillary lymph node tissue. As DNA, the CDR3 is TGTGCCTGGAGTGGGTTCGTCACCGGGGAGCTGTTTTTT. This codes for CAWSGFVTGELFF.